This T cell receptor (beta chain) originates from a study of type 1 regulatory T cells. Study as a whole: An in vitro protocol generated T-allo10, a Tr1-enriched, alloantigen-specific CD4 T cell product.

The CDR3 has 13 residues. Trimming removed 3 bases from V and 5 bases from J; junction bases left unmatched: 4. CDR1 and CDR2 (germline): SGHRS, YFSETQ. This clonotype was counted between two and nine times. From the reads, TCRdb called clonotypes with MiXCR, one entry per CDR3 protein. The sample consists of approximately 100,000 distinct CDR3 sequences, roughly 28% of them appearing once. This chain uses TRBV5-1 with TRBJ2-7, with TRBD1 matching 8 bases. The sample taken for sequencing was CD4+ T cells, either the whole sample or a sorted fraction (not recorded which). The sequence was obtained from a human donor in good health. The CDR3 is CASSSDRADEQYF. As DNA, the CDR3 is TGCGCCAGCAGCTCGGACAGGGCCGACGAGCAGTACTTC.